This T cell receptor beta chain derives from a study of T cell repertoires in cytomegalovirus infection. Study at large: Recently described HLA-C-restricted plus well-studied HLA-B-restricted CMV epitopes were used. Indications came from public TCR beta signatures; they pointed to CMV infection and to a matching HLA type. Study results and caveats: Summed frequency of public TCR beta families distinguished CMV carriers with the relevant HLA. The ex vivo response was dominated by HLA-C-restricted CMV-specific TCR beta clonotypes.

The CDR3 extends over 16 amino acids. V lost 8 bases and J lost 6, with 26 bases in between. Each CDR3 protein gets one entry after TCRdb re-called the reads with MiXCR. The sample has 100,000 to 150,000 distinct CDR3 sequences, approximately 30% seen once. Comment on this clonotype: Its antigen remains unknown.

This TCR was recovered from a human donor in good health (CMV status not recorded). Some clones in this sample may be carry-over from other donors' samples. The chain carries TRBV12-3 or TRBV12-4 and TRBJ2-7, with D tentatively TRBD2 (6 bases). Material: CD8+ T cells from cultured PBMCs, obtained from culture after CMV antigen stimulation. DNA of the CDR3: TGTGCCAGCTCCTTGAGCGTCAGGAGGGTCCCTGGCGAGCAGTACTTC. This sequence encodes CASSLSVRRVPGEQYF.